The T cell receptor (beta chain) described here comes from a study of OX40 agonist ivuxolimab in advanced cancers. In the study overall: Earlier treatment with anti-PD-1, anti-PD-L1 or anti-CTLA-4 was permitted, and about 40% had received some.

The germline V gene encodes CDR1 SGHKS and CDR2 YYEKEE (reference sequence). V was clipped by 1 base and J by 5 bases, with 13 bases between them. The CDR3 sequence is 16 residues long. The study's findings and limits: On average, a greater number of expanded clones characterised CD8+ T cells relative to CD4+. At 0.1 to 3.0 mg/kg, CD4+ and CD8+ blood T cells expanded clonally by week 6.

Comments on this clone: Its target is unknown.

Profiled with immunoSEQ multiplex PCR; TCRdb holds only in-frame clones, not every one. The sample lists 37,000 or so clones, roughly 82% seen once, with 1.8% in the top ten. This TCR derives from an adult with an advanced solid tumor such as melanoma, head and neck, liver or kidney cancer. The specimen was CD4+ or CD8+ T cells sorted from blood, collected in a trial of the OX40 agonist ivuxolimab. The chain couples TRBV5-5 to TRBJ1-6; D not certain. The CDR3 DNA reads TGTGCCAGCAGCTTGAGTCTTGCGGCCCATAATTCACCCCTCCACTTT. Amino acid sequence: CASSLSLAAHNSPLHF.